One and the same sample provided the 26 T cell receptor beta chains below, sequenced in a study of CD8+CD57+ T cells in acquired aplastic anemia. The sequenced patients had an expansion of CD8+CD57+ cells seen by flow cytometry. Genomic DNA was employed as the template in profiling TCR beta VDJ and CDR3. MiXCR was run by TCRdb on the reads, yielding one entry per CDR3 protein. The sample records around 170,000 distinct CDR3 sequences, around 45% being singletons. The source material was sorted CD4+, CD8+, or CD8+CD57+ T cells (not recorded which) from PBMCs. Source of these receptors: a human donor with aplastic anemia.

The chain is built from TRBV2 and TRBJ2-5; D possibly uses TRBD1 or TRBD2 (5 bases each). The V end lost 7 bases, the J end lost 0 bases, and 12 bases lay between the germline ends. The germline gives CDR1 SNHLY, CDR2 FYNNEI. This CDR3 has 14 residues. CDR3 in amino acids: CASISGTYQETQYF. CDR3 nucleotide sequence: TGTGCCAGCATATCCGGGACGTACCAAGAGACCCAGTACTTC.

The chain recombines TRBV25-1 with TRBJ1-1; 7 nucleotides align to TRBD1. This CDR3 has 13 residues. Unmatched junction bases numbered 4, after V lost 5 bases and J lost 4 bases. Germline-derived CDR1 and CDR2 are MGHDK and SYGVNS. Here the CDR3 reads CASSKTGPTEAFF. CDR3 coding DNA: TGTGCCAGCAGTAAGACAGGGCCCACTGAAGCTTTCTTT.

The CDR3 DNA reads TGTGCCATCACGGGAGGGGTCAATTCACCCCTCCACTTT. Translation gives CAITGGVNSPLHF. The chain carries TRBV10-3 and TRBJ1-6, with TRBD1 as a possible D gene (5 bases). From germline, CDR1 is ENHRY and CDR2 SYGVKD. V was trimmed by 7 bases and J by 7 bases, leaving 11 bases between them. The CDR3 has 13 residues.

This clonotype was counted at least ten times. The rearrangement joins TRBV11-1 to TRBJ2-7, with 12 positions matching TRBD2. Germline lookup yields CDR1 SGHAT and CDR2 FQDESV (reference sequence). This CDR3 comprises 15 residues. The junction had 7 bases not matched to a gene; V was cut back by 4 bases and J by 6 bases. For the CDR3, the DNA is TGTGCCAGCAGCTATAGGACTAGCGGGGCCCGCGAGCAGTACTTC. It codes for CASSYRTSGAREQYF.

The J gene is TRBJ1-4, the V gene TRBV28; D remains unclear. CDR3 length equals 15 residues. V gave up 6 bases and J gave up 8 bases, with 19 bases separating them. Germline CDR1 reads MDHEN; CDR2 reads SYDVKM. The CDR3 here is CASSSSGRLKEKLFF. CDR3 coding DNA: TGTGCCAGCAGCTCATCTGGACGCCTTAAGGAAAAACTGTTTTTT.

This CDR3 reads CASNPGQGAVKLFF. The CDR3 nucleotides are TGTGCCAGCAATCCGGGACAGGGGGCTGTTAAGCTGTTTTTT. This rearrangement joins TRBV2 to TRBJ2-2; 12 nucleotides match TRBD1. Germline V gene sequence: CDR1 SNHLY, CDR2 FYNNEI. The CDR3 consists of 14 residues. J was trimmed by 12 bases and V by 7 bases; bases with no gene match: 9.

Comment on this clonotype: The junction departs from germline at one end; a sequencing error may be responsible. This chain joins TRBV29-1 and TRBJ2-5; 7 positions agree with TRBD1. This CDR3 region has 13 residues. Per germline, CDR1 SQVTM and CDR2 ANQGSEA. CDR3 protein: CSVEETGQEAQYF. CDR3 nucleotides: TGCAGCGTTGAAGAGACAGGGCAAGAGGCCCAGTACTTC. Full variable domain (rest looked up from reference TRBV29-1 and TRBJ2-5): SAVISQKPSRDICQRGTSLTIQCQVDSQVTMMFWYRQQPGQSLTLIATANQGSEATYESGFVIDKFPISRPNLTFSTLTVSNMSPEDSSIYLCSVEETGQEAQYFGPGTRLLVL.

This clonotype occurred many times. The chain joins TRBV10-3 to TRBJ2-7; 10 nucleotides align to TRBD1. Germline V gene sequence: CDR1 ENHRY, CDR2 SYGVKD. The V and J ends lost 6 bases and 4 bases, in that order; junction bases with no gene match: 6. The CDR3 runs 14 residues. For the CDR3, the DNA is TGTGCCATCAGGGCCGGGACAGGGGCGTACGAGCAGTACTTC. Its protein is CAIRAGTGAYEQYF.

The sample holds many counts of this clonotype. The rearrangement joins TRBV19 to TRBJ1-2, with D possibly TRBD1 on 5 matching bases. The CDR3 is 12 amino acids. Germline V gene sequence: CDR1 LNHDA, CDR2 SQIVND (reference sequence). The V end was cut by 7 bases, the J end by 10 bases, with 16 bases between. Here the CDR3 reads CASTEIGQFYTF. CDR3 bases: TGTGCCAGTACCGAAATAGGACAATTCTACACCTTC.

This rearrangement joins TRBV10-3 to TRBJ1-5; the match to TRBD1 covers 10 bases. Germline V lookup: CDR1 ENHRY, CDR2 SYGVKD. The ends lost 7 bases at V and 5 bases at J; junction bases unmatched: 2. The CDR3 spans 13 residues. CDR3 sequence (DNA): TGTGCCATCAATGACAGGGGGCATCAGCCCCAGCATTTT. Translating it yields CAINDRGHQPQHF.

To note about this clonotype: This may be a read error, as it is one base from a much larger clone. V is TRBV4-1 and J is TRBJ1-1; tentatively, D is TRBD1 (5 bases). CDR1 and CDR2 (germline): MGHRA, YSYEKL. There are 13 residues in the CDR3. Trimming stripped 1 base from V and 13 bases from J, with 16 bases between. CDR3: CASSQVGGDKGFF. Written as DNA, the CDR3 is TGCGCCAGCAGCCAAGTTGGAGGGGATAAAGGTTTCTTT.

The rearrangement joins TRBV7-3 to TRBJ2-1; tentatively, D is TRBD2 (6 bases). Per the germline V gene, CDR1 is SGHTA and CDR2 is FQGTGA. V lost 4 bases and J lost 6, with 16 bases in between. The CDR3 spans 15 residues. CDR3 region: CASSSVWGVGNEQFF. The DNA for the CDR3 is TGTGCCAGCAGCTCCGTATGGGGGGTGGGCAATGAGCAGTTCTTC.

CDR3 DNA sequence: TGTGCCAGCAGCTTAGATGGTGAAAAACTGTTTTTT. This encodes CASSLDGEKLFF. The J gene is TRBJ1-4, the V gene TRBV7-9; D not resolved. Germline values: CDR1 SEHNR, CDR2 FQNEAQ (reference sequence). V lost 1 base, J lost 7 bases, and 4 bases lay in between. There are 12 residues in the CDR3.

The V gene is TRBV5-1, the J gene TRBJ1-4; 8 nucleotides agree with TRBD1. Trimming at V came to 4 bases and at J to 3 bases, leaving 8 bases not matched to a gene. Germline V gene lookup returns CDR1 SGHRS and CDR2 YFSETQ. CDR3 length: 16 residues. The CDR3 nucleotides are TGCGCCAGCAGCCCAATCAGGACAGGGTCTAATGAAAAACTGTTTTTT. Amino acid sequence: CASSPIRTGSNEKLFF.

The chain recombines TRBV2 with TRBJ2-3; D is perhaps TRBD1 or TRBD2 (5 bases each). This CDR3 is 12 amino acids long. Germline-derived CDR1 and CDR2 are SNHLY and FYNNEI. V lost 8 bases, J lost 14 bases, and 20 bases lay in between. In nucleotides, the CDR3 is TGTGCCAGCTCCAAACTTTCCGGGGCCCCGTATTTT. Residues: CASSKLSGAPYF.

As concerns this clonotype: Possible read error: a much larger clone is one base away. The chain has TRBV9 and TRBJ2-2, with TRBD1 identical over 8 bases. The CDR3 contains 17 residues. The trim removed 4 bases at V and 4 bases at J, leaving 12 bases unmatched. Germline V gives CDR1 SGDLS, CDR2 YYNGEE. The CDR3 loop is CASSLGQGAMGTGELFF. The CDR3 DNA follows: TGTGCCAGCAGCCTTGGGCAGGGGGCCATGGGCACCGGGGAGCTGTTTTTT.

This clonotype was seen ten or more times. V gene TRBV19 combines with J gene TRBJ2-2; a possible D gene is TRBD2 (6 bases). The V gene lost 5 bases and the J gene lost 4 bases, with 14 bases spanning the gap. CDR1 is LNHDA and CDR2 is SQIVND in the germline V gene (reference sequence). The CDR3 totals 15 residues. The CDR3 here is CASSRTTSSTGELFF. As DNA, the CDR3 is TGTGCCAGTAGTCGCACCACTAGCAGCACCGGGGAGCTGTTTTTT.

This clonotype was picked up one time. The chain joins TRBV2 to TRBJ1-4, with TRBD1 matching over 8 bases. The CDR3 has 15 residues. CDR1 and CDR2 from the germline V gene are SNHLY and FYNNEI. The junction had 5 bases not matched to a gene; V was cut back by 3 bases and J by 5 bases. This CDR3 is CASSDDRDRNEKLFF. In DNA form, the CDR3 reads TGTGCCAGCAGTGACGACAGGGACAGGAATGAAAAACTGTTTTTT.

In its sample, this clonotype was seen many times. The V gene is TRBV7-8, the J gene TRBJ2-5, with a tentative D call TRBD1 (6 bases). CDR1 and CDR2 from the germline V gene are SGHVS and FQNEAQ. Trimming removed 8 bases at V and 5 bases at J, with 21 bases between. This CDR3 is built from 15 residues. The CDR3 loop reads CASAISQGWRETQYF. CDR3 bases: TGTGCCAGCGCCATATCACAGGGATGGAGGGAGACCCAGTACTTC.

The V and J genes are TRBV29-1 and TRBJ2-3; 9 bases line up with TRBD2. The CDR3 contains 13 residues. Per the germline V gene, CDR1 is SQVTM and CDR2 is ANQGSEA. The junction had 0 bases not matched to a gene; V was cut back by 4 bases and J by 1 base. The CDR3 sequence: CSVGTSGTDTQYF. CDR3 in DNA: TGCAGCGTTGGGACTAGCGGCACAGATACGCAGTATTTT.

Here the CDR3 reads CASSIVREGASPLHF. CDR3 sequence (DNA): TGTGCCAGTAGTATAGTCCGGGAGGGAGCTTCACCCCTCCACTTT. The chain joins TRBV19 to TRBJ1-6; D not resolved. This CDR3 is built from 15 residues. V lost 1 base to trimming and J lost 9 bases, with 13 bases between them. Germline CDR1 is LNHDA and CDR2 is SQIVND (reference sequence).

In its sample, this clonotype was seen many times. The chain combines TRBV15 with TRBJ2-3; D remains unclear. V lost 1 base to trimming and J lost 0 bases, with 11 bases between them. Germline lookup yields CDR1 LNHNV and CDR2 YYDKDF (reference sequence). The CDR3 is made up of 16 amino acids. The DNA of the CDR3 is TGTGCCACCAGCAGAGGCCTAGGCACTAGCACAGATACGCAGTATTTT. It specifies CATSRGLGTSTDTQYF.

The rearrangement uses TRBV19 and TRBJ1-4, with no clear D. V lost 3 bases to trimming and J lost 6 bases, with 14 bases between them. This CDR3 contains 15 residues. The germline CDR1 and CDR2 sequences are LNHDA and SQIVND (reference sequence). The CDR3, as DNA: TGTGCCAGTAGTATCGGCGCCGGTTTGTATGAAAAACTGTTTTTT. This gives the protein CASSIGAGLYEKLFF. The full variable domain, its missing parts supplied by reference TRBV19 and TRBJ1-4, is DGGITQSPKYLFRKEGQNVTLSCEQNLNHDAMYWYRQDPGQGLRLIYYSQIVNDFQKGDIAEGYSVSREKKESFPLTVTSAQKNPTAFYLCASSIGAGLYEKLFFGSGTQLSVL.

This clonotype was seen ten or more times. The chain links TRBV28 to TRBJ2-1; 7 bases line up with TRBD2. Losses at the gene ends were 2 bases for V and 6 bases for J; bases not matched to a gene: 7. CDR1 is MDHEN and CDR2 is SYDVKM in the germline V gene. This CDR3 region has 15 residues. The CDR3, as DNA: TGTGCCAGCAGTTTACGGCGGGAGAGGACCAATGAGCAGTTCTTC. Residues: CASSLRRERTNEQFF.

This clonotype was recorded once. The gene calls are TRBV15 and TRBJ1-1, with unresolved D. Trimming took off 1 base at V and 4 bases at J, with 13 bases between the two ends. This CDR3 spans 15 amino acids. Germline V gene data show CDR1 as LNHNV and CDR2 as YYDKDF (reference sequence). The CDR3 sequence is CATSRVEGYSTEAFF. The CDR3 DNA follows: TGTGCCACCAGCAGAGTTGAGGGTTATAGCACTGAAGCTTTCTTT.

This clonotype appeared a few times. The chain combines TRBV6-2 or TRBV6-3 with TRBJ1-3, with D unclear. Germline CDR1 is MNHEY and CDR2 is SVGEGT. V was trimmed by 0 bases and J by 4 bases, leaving 10 bases between them. CDR3 size: 15 residues. CDR3 region: CASSYSAVSGNTIYF. CDR3 in DNA: TGTGCCAGCAGTTACTCGGCAGTCTCAGGAAACACCATATATTTT.